One sample yielded the 23 T cell receptor beta chains listed below, sequenced in a study of blood T cell repertoires in COVID-19. Assay used: immunoSEQ multiplex PCR; TCRdb lists only in-frame clones, some missing. The table records 250,000 to 300,000 clones, around nine tenths of them present only once. Sequencing was carried out using PBMCs or T cells enriched from blood (not recorded which). These receptors came from a woman between 55 and 75 years old in a cohort exposed to, infected with or recovered from COVID-19 (not recorded which).

CDR3 DNA: TGTGCCACCAGTGATTTCCGCCAGACGAACACCGGGGAGCTGTTTTTT. It codes for CATSDFRQTNTGELFF. V usage is TRBV24-1 and J usage is TRBJ2-2; D is unclear. CDR3 size: 16 residues. The V gene's germline CDR1 is KGHDR and CDR2 SFDVKD. Trimming left V 1 base short and J 0 bases short, with 8 bases between.

In the case of this clone: The same CDR3 arises from other DNA sequences in this sample as well. The V gene is TRBV12-3 or TRBV12-4, the J gene TRBJ2-2; D gene uncertain. Trimming removed 3 bases from V and 6 bases from J, with 8 bases in between. This CDR3 contains 13 residues. As DNA, the CDR3 is TGTGCCAGCAGTTTGGTCCGGGCCGGGGAGCTGTTTTTT. It yields the protein CASSLVRAGELFF.

This clone appeared once. The chain employs TRBV7-3 and TRBJ1-1; D is perhaps TRBD1 (6 bases). This CDR3 has 15 residues. With 2 bases removed from V and 1 base from J, the gap between germline ends came to 11 bases. Germline CDR1 reads SGHTA; CDR2 reads FQGTGA. CDR3 sequence (DNA): TGTGCCAGCAGCTTAGGCGCGGGGGCGAACACTGAAGCTTTCTTT. This encodes CASSLGAGANTEAFF.

The rearrangement uses TRBV7-2 and TRBJ2-1, with D tentatively TRBD1 (7 bases). The CDR3 is 16 amino acids. Per the germline V gene, CDR1 is SGHTA and CDR2 is FQGNSA. Trimming left V 1 base short and J 4 bases short, with 14 bases between. The CDR3 spells CASSLDRGLVYNEQFF. The CDR3 DNA reads TGTGCCAGCAGCTTAGACAGGGGACTCGTGTACAATGAGCAGTTCTTC.

The chain carries TRBV19 and TRBJ1-5; a possible D gene is TRBD1 (5 bases). Germline CDR1 LNHDA, CDR2 SQIVND (reference sequence). V dropped 4 bases and J dropped 6 bases, with 13 bases sitting between them. The CDR3 length is 14 residues. CDR3 in DNA: TGTGCCAGTAGTACTAGGACAATAAGTCAGCCCCAGCATTTT. This translates into CASSTRTISQPQHF.

The CDR3 is CASRPGGSYGYTF. The CDR3 DNA sequence: TGTGCCAGCAGACCAGGGGGCAGCTATGGCTACACCTTC. The V gene is TRBV6-5, the J gene TRBJ1-2; 8 bases align to TRBD1. The CDR3 has 13 residues. Trimming at V came to 6 bases and at J to 4 bases, leaving 4 bases not matched to a gene. The germline V gene has CDR1 MNHEY and CDR2 SVGAGI.

J is TRBJ2-2 and V is TRBV2, with 7 bases fitting TRBD1. The ends lost 7 bases at V and 2 bases at J; junction bases unmatched: 7. The CDR3 has 15 amino acids. Looked up from germline, CDR1 is SNHLY and CDR2 is FYNNEI. CDR3 protein: CASTNTGANTGELFF. CDR3 nucleotides: TGTGCCAGCACTAACACAGGGGCTAACACCGGGGAGCTGTTTTTT.

The rearrangement joins TRBV5-4 to TRBJ1-4; 7 bases align to TRBD1. Unmatched junction bases numbered 7, after V lost 4 bases and J lost 7 bases. The CDR3 consists of 14 residues. The germline V gene has CDR1 SGHNT and CDR2 YYREEE (reference sequence). The CDR3 protein is CASSNQGGIEKLFF. In nucleotides, the CDR3 is TGTGCCAGCAGCAATCAGGGGGGTATTGAAAAACTGTTTTTT.

This clone has at least ten counts. This rearrangement joins TRBV28 to TRBJ1-2; D may be TRBD1 (5 bases). The CDR3 is 14 amino acids. The germline V gene has CDR1 MDHEN and CDR2 SYDVKM. The V and J ends lost 5 bases and 7 bases respectively, with 17 bases between them. The DNA for the CDR3 is TGTGCCAGCAGTCCCACCGGGACTTCGGGTGGCTACACCTTC. It is translated as CASSPTGTSGGYTF.

This chain links TRBV6-4 with TRBJ2-1; 7 bases map to TRBD2. J lost 4 bases, V lost 4 bases, and 7 bases had no gene match. Germline CDR1 reads MRHNA; CDR2 reads SNTAGT. The CDR3 runs 15 residues. The CDR3 DNA is TGTGCCAGCAGTGGGGAGCGGGGCCCATACAATGAGCAGTTCTTC. Translating it yields CASSGERGPYNEQFF.

V gene TRBV19 combines with J gene TRBJ1-5; 7 nucleotides agree with TRBD1. This CDR3 region has 17 residues. The trim removed 2 bases at V and 3 bases at J, leaving 10 bases unmatched. Germline V lookup: CDR1 LNHDA, CDR2 SQIVND (reference sequence). The CDR3 nucleotides read TGTGCCAGTAGTATACTCGCCTCGGGACAGATCAATCAGCCCCAGCATTTT. Its protein is CASSILASGQINQPQHF.

The chain employs TRBV18 and TRBJ2-1; D is perhaps TRBD1 (5 bases). Trimming left V 2 bases short and J 4 bases short, with 9 bases between. Germline V CDR1 and CDR2: KGHSH, LQKENI. CDR3 length: 14 amino acids. In DNA, the CDR3 is TGTGCCAGCTCACCAGGTGGGGCGTACAATGAGCAGTTCTTC. Encoded protein: CASSPGGAYNEQFF.

The chain uses TRBV7-9 and TRBJ1-6, with D perhaps matching TRBD1 (6 bases). There are 15 residues in the CDR3. Germline CDR1 reads SEHNR; CDR2 reads FQNEAQ (reference sequence). Trimming cost V 5 bases and J 3 bases, with 11 bases left between them. CDR3 amino acids: CASSTQQGYNSPLHF. CDR3 bases: TGTGCCAGCAGCACCCAACAGGGCTATAATTCACCCCTCCACTTT.

The table lists this clone with a few counts. V gene TRBV29-1 combines with J gene TRBJ2-2; 7 positions match TRBD1. The J segment lost 1 base and the V segment lost 6 bases, leaving 2 bases of the junction unmatched. The CDR3 is made up of 13 amino acids. Germline V gene data show CDR1 as SQVTM and CDR2 as ANQGSEA. The CDR3 spells CSVGQRNTGELFF. CDR3 DNA sequence: TGCAGCGTGGGACAGAGGAACACCGGGGAGCTGTTTTTT.

This chain joins TRBV5-1 and TRBJ1-1, with 7 bases lining up with TRBD1. The trim removed 4 bases at V and 7 bases at J, leaving 10 bases unmatched. From germline, CDR1 is SGHRS and CDR2 YFSETQ. The CDR3 spans 14 residues. CDR3 in amino acids: CASSRSDRADEAFF. The CDR3 nucleotides read TGCGCCAGCAGCCGATCCGACAGGGCCGATGAAGCTTTCTTT. Full variable domain (outside the CDR3, taken from reference TRBV5-1 and TRBJ1-1): KAGVTQTPRYLIKTRGQQVTLSCSPISGHRSVSWYQQTPGQGLQFLFEYFSETQRNKGNFPGRFSGRQFSNSRSEMNVSTLELGDSALYLCASSRSDRADEAFFGQGTRLTVV.

The chain recombines TRBV30 with TRBJ2-7; 7 bases align to TRBD2. CDR3 length equals 14 residues. The germline gives CDR1 GTSNPN, CDR2 SVGIG (reference sequence). J was trimmed by 4 bases and V by 2 bases; bases with no gene match: 8. The CDR3 reads CAWSTNGRQYEQYF. CDR3 sequence (DNA): TGTGCCTGGAGTACGAACGGGAGGCAATACGAGCAGTACTTC.

This clone was detected once. V gene TRBV5-1 combines with J gene TRBJ1-1, with D tentatively TRBD1 (5 bases). This CDR3 has 13 residues. Germline V gives CDR1 SGHRS, CDR2 YFSETQ. The V end lost 2 bases, the J end lost 1 base, and 6 bases lay between the germline ends. CDR3 DNA: TGCGCCAGCAGCTTCAGGGAGAACACTGAAGCTTTCTTT. Translation: CASSFRENTEAFF.

The V call is TRBV3-1 (or the pseudogene TRBV3-2), the J call TRBJ1-6; D is possibly TRBD1 (5 bases). Germline CDR1 is LGHDT and CDR2 is YNNKEL (reference sequence). V was cut by 1 base and J by 7 bases, with 14 bases left in between. The CDR3 is 16 amino acids. CDR3 protein: CASSQARGMGNSPLHF. Written as DNA, the CDR3 is TGTGCCAGCAGCCAAGCGCGGGGGATGGGGAATTCACCCCTCCACTTT.

The chain recombines TRBV4-1 with TRBJ1-6, with 10 bases aligning to TRBD1. V trimming: 4 bases; J trimming: 6 bases; junction bases outside the gene matches: 9. CDR1 and CDR2 from the germline V gene are MGHRA and YSYEKL. The CDR3 extends over 17 amino acids. CDR3 in amino acids: CASSPPDRGLGNSPLHF. The CDR3 DNA reads TGCGCCAGCAGCCCACCCGACAGGGGGCTCGGTAATTCACCCCTCCACTTT.

The chain has TRBV4-1 and TRBJ2-1; 7 bases are a match to TRBD1. CDR1 and CDR2 from the germline V gene are MGHRA and YSYEKL. V trimming: 0 bases; J trimming: 7 bases; junction bases outside the gene matches: 3. The CDR3 has 14 residues. Here the CDR3 reads CASSQDRDRNEQFF. In DNA, the CDR3 is TGCGCCAGCAGCCAAGATCGGGACAGAAATGAGCAGTTCTTC.

This chain connects TRBV28 to TRBJ2-5, with TRBD1 matching 11 bases. The CDR3 covers 16 residues. Germline CDR1 is MDHEN and CDR2 is SYDVKM. V dropped 4 bases and J dropped 2; count of bases not matched to a gene: 6. The CDR3 region has the DNA TGTGCCAGCAGTTCCGGACAGGGGGCTTTGCAAGAGACCCAGTACTTC. Translated, it gives CASSSGQGALQETQYF.

CDR3 loop: CASSARGAGSLDEQFF. The CDR3 DNA reads TGTGCCAGCAGTGCCCGAGGCGCCGGGAGTCTAGATGAGCAGTTCTTC. This chain connects TRBV28 to TRBJ2-1; TRBD2 is a possible D gene (6 bases). The germline gives CDR1 MDHEN, CDR2 SYDVKM. V dropped 5 bases and J dropped 8 bases, with 22 bases sitting between them. CDR3 length: 16 residues.

This clone occurred a few times. This chain joins TRBV6-7 and TRBJ2-7; TRBD1 is a possible D gene (5 bases). TRBV6-7 counts as an open reading frame of uncertain function. The CDR3 consists of 14 residues. V was trimmed by 3 bases and J by 5 bases, leaving 14 bases between them. CDR3 region: CASSYLGDKDEQYF. The CDR3 DNA is TGTGCCAGCAGTTATTTAGGGGATAAGGACGAGCAGTACTTC.